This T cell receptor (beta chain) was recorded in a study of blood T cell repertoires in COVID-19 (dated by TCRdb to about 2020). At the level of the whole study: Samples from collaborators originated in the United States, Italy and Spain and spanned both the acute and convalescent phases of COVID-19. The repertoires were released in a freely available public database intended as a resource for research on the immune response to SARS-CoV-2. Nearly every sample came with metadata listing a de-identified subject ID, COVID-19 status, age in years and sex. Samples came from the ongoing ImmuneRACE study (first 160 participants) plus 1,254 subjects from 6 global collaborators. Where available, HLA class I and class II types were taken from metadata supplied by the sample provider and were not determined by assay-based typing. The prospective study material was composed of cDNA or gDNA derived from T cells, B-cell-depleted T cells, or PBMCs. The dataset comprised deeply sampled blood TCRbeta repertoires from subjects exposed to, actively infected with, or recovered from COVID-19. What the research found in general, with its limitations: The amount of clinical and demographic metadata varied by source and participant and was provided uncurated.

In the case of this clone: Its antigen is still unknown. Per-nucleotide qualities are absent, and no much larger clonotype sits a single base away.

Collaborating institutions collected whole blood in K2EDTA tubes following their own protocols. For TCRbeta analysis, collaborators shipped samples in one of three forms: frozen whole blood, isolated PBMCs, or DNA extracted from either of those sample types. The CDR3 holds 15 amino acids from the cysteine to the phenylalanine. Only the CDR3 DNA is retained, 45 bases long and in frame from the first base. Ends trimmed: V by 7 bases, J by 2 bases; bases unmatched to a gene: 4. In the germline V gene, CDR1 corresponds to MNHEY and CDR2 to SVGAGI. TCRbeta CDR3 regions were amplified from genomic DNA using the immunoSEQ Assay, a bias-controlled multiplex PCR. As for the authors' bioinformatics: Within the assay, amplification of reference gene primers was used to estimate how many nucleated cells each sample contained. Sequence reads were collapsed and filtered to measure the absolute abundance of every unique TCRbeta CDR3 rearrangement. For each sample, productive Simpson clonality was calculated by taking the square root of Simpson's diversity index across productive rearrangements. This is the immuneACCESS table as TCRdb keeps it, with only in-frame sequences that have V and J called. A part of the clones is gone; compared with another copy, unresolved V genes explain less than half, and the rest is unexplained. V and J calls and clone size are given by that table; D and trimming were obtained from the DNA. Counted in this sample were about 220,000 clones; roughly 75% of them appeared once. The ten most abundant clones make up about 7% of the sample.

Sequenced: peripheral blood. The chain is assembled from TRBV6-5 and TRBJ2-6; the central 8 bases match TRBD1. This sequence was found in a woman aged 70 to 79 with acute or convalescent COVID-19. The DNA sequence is TGTGCCAGCAAACAGGGGGGCACTGGGGCCAACGTCCTGACTTTC. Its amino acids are CASKQGGTGANVLTF.